This TCR beta chain was recovered during a study of PD-1 blockade in classical Hodgkin lymphoma. The study's findings and limits: Reported findings placed baseline TCR diversity lower in newly diagnosed patients (compared with healthy donors). Among the patients, those starting nivolumab under 1 year after ASCT were excluded. Why repertoires differed is undefined; disease activity or prior therapy possibly contributed. CD4+ TCR diversity, unlike CD8+, rose significantly by C4D1.

Following autologous stem cell transplantation, relapse occurred in every patient, and exposure to brentuximab vedotin varied. With respect to this clone: Its antigen is unidentified.

Profiled with immunoSEQ multiplex PCR; TCRdb holds only in-frame clones, not every one. The table shows about 17,000 clones, with more than 60% occurring only once. The CDR3 loop spans 15 amino acids. Germline V gives CDR1 GTSNPN, CDR2 SVGIG (reference sequence). J was trimmed by 4 bases and V by 5 bases; bases with no gene match: 10. The specimen comprised peripheral blood mononuclear cells (PBMCs), sampled at baseline. The receptor's source is a human donor with classical Hodgkin lymphoma. V usage is TRBV30 and J usage is TRBJ2-1; 8 bases fit TRBD1. CDR3 sequence reads: CAWLRGQGAYNEQFF. DNA of the CDR3: TGTGCCTGGTTGAGAGGGCAGGGGGCATACAATGAGCAGTTCTTC.